Only a few counts were recorded for the clone carrying this T cell receptor beta chain. Antigen specificity is unknown. The entry originates in a study of T-cell memory formation after mild COVID-19. In the study overall: The two donors had largely donor-specific TCR clusters.

Findings of the study overall: The main location of contracting CD4+ clones was CM and EM, and that of contracting CD8+ clones was EMRA.

It was 5'RACE with constant-segment primers that produced the TCR alpha and TCR beta cDNA libraries, which carried sample barcodes and UMIs. Using its own MiXCR run on the 5' RACE reads, TCRdb lists one record per CDR3 protein. The sample yields 190,000 or so distinct CDR3 sequences, 20% to 25% seen once. This clonotype was obtained from an adult woman who had mild COVID-19 (a few samples of this study predate the infection). Cell type and time point are not known. Sequenced input: PBMCs or a T cell subset sorted from them (not recorded which).

Here the CDR3 DNA reads TGTGCCAGCAGCCCGGGGGACTACGAGCAGTACTTC. Translating it yields CASSPGDYEQYF. V usage is TRBV7-9 and J usage is TRBJ2-7; TRBD2 is a possible D gene (6 bases). Germline CDR1 reads SEHNR; CDR2 reads FQNEAQ (reference sequence). Trimming cost V 5 bases and J 3 bases, with 8 bases left between them. The CDR3 covers 12 residues. The full variable domain, completed using reference TRBV7-9 and TRBJ2-7, is DTGVSQNPRHKITKRGQNVTFRCDPISEHNRLYWYRQTLGQGPEFLTYFQNEAQLEKSRLLSDRFSAERPKGSFSTLEIQRTEQGDSAMYLCASSPGDYEQYFGPGTRLTVT.